The 10 T cell receptor beta chains presented below share a single source sample, sequenced in a study of OX40 agonist ivuxolimab in advanced cancers. The table came from immunoSEQ multiplex PCR; TCRdb's copy has only in-frame clones and leaves some out. The sample consists of 90,000 to 100,000 clones, approximately 88% of them appearing once. This material consisted of CD4+ or CD8+ T cells sorted from blood, taken in a trial of the OX40 agonist ivuxolimab. The source is an adult with an advanced solid tumor such as melanoma, head and neck, liver or kidney cancer.

Written as DNA, the CDR3 is TGTGCCAGCAGTTATGGGGACAGGAGCTCCTACGAGCAGTACTTC. Translated: CASSYGDRSSYEQYF. The chain links TRBV6-6 to TRBJ2-7; 8 bases line up with TRBD1. V dropped 3 bases and J dropped 0; count of bases not matched to a gene: 4. Looked up from germline, CDR1 is MNHNY and CDR2 is SVGAGI (reference sequence). This CDR3 contains 15 residues.

This sequence joins TRBV28 and TRBJ1-4; possibly TRBD1 for D (5 bases). V was cut by 6 bases and J by 0 bases, with 14 bases left in between. The germline gives CDR1 MDHEN, CDR2 SYDVKM. The CDR3 extends over 16 amino acids. The CDR3 DNA reads as TGTGCCAGCAGCCCGGGGGGGGGAGCAACTAATGAAAAACTGTTTTTT. This sequence encodes CASSPGGGATNEKLFF.

The CDR3, as DNA: TGCGCCAGCAGCTTGGGAGGGGCCCCTACAGATACGCAGTATTTT. It specifies CASSLGGAPTDTQYF. The genes are TRBV5-1 and TRBJ2-3; the D call may be TRBD1 or TRBD2 (5 bases each). The germline CDR1 and CDR2 sequences are SGHRS and YFSETQ. V was clipped by 0 bases and J by 3 bases, with 11 bases between them. The CDR3 spans 15 residues.

This clone has just one count. The rearrangement joins TRBV7-2 to TRBJ1-1; possibly TRBD1 for D (6 bases). The ends were cut back, 5 bases at V and 7 bases at J, with 20 bases in the middle. CDR3 length equals 15 residues. The germline V gene encodes CDR1 SGHTA and CDR2 FQGNSA. In nucleotides, the CDR3 is TGTGCCAGCAGCCCCATGGGGGGCACGTGGGGTGAAGCTTTCTTT. Protein sequence: CASSPMGGTWGEAFF.

This chain uses TRBV5-1 with TRBJ2-7; 7 bases map to TRBD2. The CDR3 runs 15 residues. V shed 4 bases and J 2 bases; nucleotides not matched to a gene: 9. Looked up from germline, CDR1 is SGHRS and CDR2 is YFSETQ. CDR3 sequence: CASSSGTPKPYEQYF. The CDR3 nucleotides read TGCGCCAGCAGCAGCGGGACTCCGAAACCCTACGAGCAGTACTTC. The whole variable domain, remainder taken from reference TRBV5-1 and TRBJ2-7, is KAGVTQTPRYLIKTRGQQVTLSCSPISGHRSVSWYQQTPGQGLQFLFEYFSETQRNKGNFPGRFSGRQFSNSRSEMNVSTLELGDSALYLCASSSGTPKPYEQYFGPGTRLTVT.

This clone has more than one count but fewer than ten. The CDR3 does not end in the conserved phenylalanine or tryptophan, so this is likely a read error. V and J are TRBV19 and TRBJ1-6; no firm D call. The germline V gene encodes CDR1 LNHDA and CDR2 SQIVND (reference sequence). Deletions cut 5 bases from V and 8 bases from J, with 10 bases between. The CDR3 has 13 amino acids. CDR3 sequence: CASSVYRDSPLHL. The CDR3 bases are TGTGCCAGTAGTGTTTACCGCGATTCACCCCTCCACCTT.

The rearrangement uses TRBV7-2 and TRBJ2-3, with 10 bases that match TRBD2. After removal of 5 bases from V and 1 base from J, the junction contained 6 bases not matched to a gene. The CDR3 has 16 amino acids. The germline CDR1 and CDR2 sequences are SGHTA and FQGNSA. CDR3 in DNA: TGTGCCAGCAGCCCGCTAACTAGCGGGGGCACAGATACGCAGTATTTT. It encodes CASSPLTSGGTDTQYF.

CDR3 coding DNA: TGCGCCAGCGGGTATGGGAGGCTTTATCGCCCAGAGACCCAGTACTTC. This gives the protein CASGYGRLYRPETQYF. The rearrangement joins TRBV4-1 to TRBJ2-5, with TRBD2 as a possible D gene (6 bases). Germline V gene sequence: CDR1 MGHRA, CDR2 YSYEKL. The V end was cut by 8 bases, the J end by 4 bases, with 23 bases between. The CDR3 has 16 amino acids.

The chain joins TRBV14 to TRBJ1-1; D gene ambiguous. Trimming took 5 bases from V and 3 from J, leaving 16 bases between them. The CDR3 is made up of 15 amino acids. Per the germline V gene, CDR1 is SGHDN and CDR2 is FVKESK. The CDR3 DNA sequence: TGTGCCAGCAGCGCAAACACGGGAGTGCACACTGAAGCTTTCTTT. Translation gives CASSANTGVHTEAFF. The complete variable domain, with remaining parts taken from reference TRBV14 and TRBJ1-1, reads EAGVTQFPSHSVIEKGQTVTLRCDPISGHDNLYWYRRVMGKEIKFLLHFVKESKQDESGMPNNRFLAERTGGTYSTLKVQPAELEDSGVYFCASSANTGVHTEAFFGQGTRLTVV.

The chain joins TRBV5-4 to TRBJ2-5, with TRBD2 matching over 7 bases. CDR1 and CDR2 from the germline V gene are SGHNT and YYREEE (reference sequence). CDR3 length equals 14 residues. The junction had 12 bases not matched to a gene; V was cut back by 4 bases and J by 9 bases. CDR3 residues: CASSPPGTNLPQYF. As DNA, the CDR3 is TGTGCCAGCAGCCCACCCGGGACTAATTTACCCCAGTACTTC. The variable domain in full, with the rest retrieved from reference TRBV5-4 and TRBJ2-5, is ETGVTQSPTHLIKTRGQQVTLRCSSQSGHNTVSWYQQALGQGPQFIFQYYREEENGRGNFPPRFSGLQFPNYSSELNVNALELDDSALYLCASSPPGTNLPQYFGPGTRLLVL.